These 32 T cell receptor beta chains share one sample of origin, sequenced in a study of blood T cell repertoires in COVID-19 (dated by TCRdb to 2019 to 2021). Library preparation employed the immunoSEQ multiplex PCR assay. TCRdb's version of the immuneACCESS table is confined to in-frame rearrangements and falls short of the full clone set. An unresolved V gene accounts for under half of the shortfall where checked; the remainder is of unknown origin. For this sample the table gives tens of thousands of clones, of which around 84% were detected only once. The ten top clones hold approximately 10% of the sample. The sample taken for sequencing was peripheral blood. The origin of the receptors is a man between 70 and 80 years old with active COVID-19.

The chain recombines TRBV10-3 with TRBJ2-7; a possible D gene is TRBD2 (6 bases). This CDR3 region has 17 residues. CDR1 ENHRY and CDR2 SYGVKD come from the germline V gene. The V end was cut by 0 bases, the J end by 0 bases, with 15 bases between. The CDR3 loop is CAISESGRDLGSYEQYF. CDR3 DNA: TGTGCCATCAGTGAGTCGGGACGGGACTTAGGCTCCTACGAGCAGTACTTC.

V is TRBV4-1 and J is TRBJ2-5; D is perhaps TRBD2 (5 bases). Looked up from germline, CDR1 is MGHRA and CDR2 is YSYEKL. The CDR3 is made up of 12 amino acids. Deletions cut 0 bases from V and 11 bases from J, with 10 bases between. CDR3 DNA sequence: TGCGCCAGCAGCCAAGATACCGGGATACAGTACTTC. Translating gives CASSQDTGIQYF.

The genes are TRBV9 and TRBJ1-2; a possible D gene is TRBD1 (5 bases). The CDR3 is made up of 14 amino acids. Germline CDR1 and CDR2: SGDLS and YYNGEE. Trimming removed 0 bases at V and 4 bases at J, with 10 bases between. The CDR3 coding sequence is TGTGCCAGCAGCGTAGGGCAGGGAGGCTATGGCTACACCTTC. It encodes CASSVGQGGYGYTF. The whole variable domain, remainder taken from reference TRBV9 and TRBJ1-2, is DSGVTQTPKHLITATGQRVTLRCSPRSGDLSVYWYQQSLDQGLQFLIQYYNGEERAKGNILERFSAQQFPDLHSELNLSSLELGDSALYFCASSVGQGGYGYTFGSGTRLTVV.

Concerning this clone: The identical CDR3 is also encoded by other nucleotide sequences in the sample. The genes are TRBV6-4 and TRBJ2-2, with 14 positions matching TRBD2. CDR3 size: 17 residues. Losses at the gene ends were 6 bases for V and 1 base for J; bases not matched to a gene: 4. Germline CDR1 reads MRHNA; CDR2 reads SNTAGT. DNA for the CDR3: TGTGCCAGCAGAGGACTAGCGGGGGGTTTGAACACCGGGGAGCTGTTTTTT. Translated: CASRGLAGGLNTGELFF.

This chain uses TRBV6-5 with TRBJ1-5, with 8 bases that match TRBD1. The trim removed 5 bases at V and 2 bases at J, leaving 5 bases unmatched. The CDR3 has 15 amino acids. Germline V gene lookup returns CDR1 MNHEY and CDR2 SVGAGI. CDR3 nucleotide sequence: TGTGCCAGCAGTCCCGGACAGGGTGGCAATCAGCCCCAGCATTTT. Translated, it gives CASSPGQGGNQPQHF.

This clone was counted once. The chain recombines TRBV23-1 with TRBJ2-5, with TRBD2 identical over 11 bases. TRBV23-1 has ORF status, its function being uncertain. The ends lost 6 bases at V and 5 bases at J; junction bases unmatched: 8. The CDR3 spans 15 residues. The CDR3 sequence is CASRLAGGPPETQYF. For the CDR3, the DNA is TGCGCCAGCAGGCTAGCGGGGGGCCCCCCGGAGACCCAGTACTTC.

V and J are TRBV5-4 and TRBJ2-3; 8 nucleotides align to TRBD1. Germline V lookup: CDR1 SGHNT, CDR2 YYREEE (reference sequence). The CDR3 contains 15 residues. Losses at the gene ends were 4 bases for V and 3 bases for J; bases not matched to a gene: 7. The CDR3 coding sequence is TGTGCCAGCAGCGTCCAGGGACAGGCTACAGATACGCAGTATTTT. It specifies CASSVQGQATDTQYF.

The V call is TRBV30, the J call TRBJ2-5; the D gene is possibly TRBD1 (6 bases). Germline assignment: CDR1 GTSNPN and CDR2 SVGIG (reference sequence). V lost 6 bases to trimming and J lost 2 bases, with 13 bases between them. The CDR3 runs to 13 residues. CDR3 sequence reads: CACARGLQETQYF. The CDR3 DNA reads as TGTGCCTGTGCCAGGGGTCTTCAAGAGACCCAGTACTTC.

V and J are TRBV10-1 and TRBJ2-7; D might be TRBD1 (6 bases). The CDR3 runs 16 residues. CDR1 is WNHNN, CDR2 SYGVQD, per germline (reference sequence). Trimming took off 7 bases at V and 4 bases at J, with 23 bases between the two ends. CDR3 DNA sequence: TGCGCCAGCATAAGGACAGAGCCCCATCCCGTATACGAGCAGTACTTC. The encoded protein is CASIRTEPHPVYEQYF.

This clone is a singleton in its sample. The V call is TRBV9, the J call TRBJ1-2; TRBD1 agrees at 7 bases. The CDR3 has 13 residues. Looked up from germline, CDR1 is SGDLS and CDR2 is YYNGEE. Trimming at V came to 3 bases and at J to 4 bases, leaving 3 bases not matched to a gene. CDR3: CASSDGTAYGYTF. As DNA, the CDR3 is TGTGCCAGCAGCGACGGGACAGCCTATGGCTACACCTTC.

The gene calls are TRBV6-5 and TRBJ1-1, with D perhaps matching TRBD1 (5 bases). Germline V gives CDR1 MNHEY, CDR2 SVGAGI. CDR3 length equals 16 residues. V gave up 4 bases and J gave up 0 bases, with 15 bases separating them. The DNA for the CDR3 is TGTGCCAGCAGTTCCCGAGGGGCGGGGATGAACACTGAAGCTTTCTTT. The encoded protein is CASSSRGAGMNTEAFF.

In DNA form, the CDR3 reads TGTGCCAGCAGTTACTCACCCCCTCCAGATGAGCAGTTCTTC. Encoded protein: CASSYSPPPDEQFF. The chain has TRBV6-6 and TRBJ2-1, with D unclear. Germline loops: CDR1 MNHNY, CDR2 SVGAGI (reference sequence). The CDR3 runs 14 residues. The V end lost 0 bases, the J end lost 8 bases, and 11 bases lay between the germline ends.

The chain links TRBV7-3 to TRBJ2-1; 9 positions agree with TRBD1. Germline assignment: CDR1 SGHTA and CDR2 FQGTGA. The CDR3 runs to 16 residues. V was pared by 5 bases and J by 7 bases, with 12 bases of the junction left unmatched. The CDR3 protein is CASSAPGQGLQNEQFF. The CDR3 DNA follows: TGTGCCAGCAGCGCCCCGGGACAGGGTTTGCAAAATGAGCAGTTCTTC.

This sequence joins TRBV5-5 and TRBJ1-2; a possible D gene is TRBD1 (6 bases). The CDR3 spans 15 residues. V was clipped by 5 bases and J by 1 base, with 15 bases between them. CDR1 SGHKS and CDR2 YYEKEE come from the germline V gene (reference sequence). The CDR3 nucleotides are TGTGCCAGCAGACGGAACAGGGAGGGTAACTATGGCTACACCTTC. This encodes CASRRNREGNYGYTF.

This chain connects TRBV11-2 to TRBJ2-1; 11 nucleotides match TRBD1. CDR1 SGHAT and CDR2 FQNNGV come from the germline V gene. Trimming at V came to 5 bases and at J to 6 bases, leaving 6 bases not matched to a gene. The CDR3 spans 15 residues. The CDR3 DNA reads as TGTGCCAGCAGCCGCCGGACAGGGGGCCGCAATGAGCAGTTCTTC. Amino acid sequence: CASSRRTGGRNEQFF.

V is TRBV7-3 and J is TRBJ1-1; D possibly corresponds to TRBD1 (5 bases). CDR1 and CDR2 from the germline V gene are SGHTA and FQGTGA. Trimming stripped 2 bases from V and 10 bases from J, with 11 bases between. The length of the CDR3 is 12 residues. The CDR3 DNA sequence: TGTGCCAGCAGCTTAGGGGGGGACCGAGCTTTCTTT. Its translation: CASSLGGDRAFF.

This clone has just one count. The chain joins TRBV6-5 to TRBJ1-2; D ambiguous. The CDR3 has 14 amino acids. The ends were cut back, 6 bases at V and 6 bases at J, with 17 bases in the middle. The germline V gene has CDR1 MNHEY and CDR2 SVGAGI. This CDR3 reads CASRDRGPGNGYTF. CDR3 coding DNA: TGTGCCAGCAGGGACCGGGGTCCGGGGAATGGCTACACCTTC.

The chain is built from TRBV9 and TRBJ2-4; D gene ambiguous. Trimming stripped 4 bases from V and 0 bases from J, with 8 bases between. Germline V gene lookup returns CDR1 SGDLS and CDR2 YYNGEE. The CDR3 spans 14 residues. CDR3 sequence (DNA): TGTGCCAGCAGCACCGTACTAGCCAAAAACATTCAGTACTTC. Its protein is CASSTVLAKNIQYF. The complete variable domain, with remaining parts taken from reference TRBV9 and TRBJ2-4, reads DSGVTQTPKHLITATGQRVTLRCSPRSGDLSVYWYQQSLDQGLQFLIQYYNGEERAKGNILERFSAQQFPDLHSELNLSSLELGDSALYFCASSTVLAKNIQYFGAGTRLSVL.

This clone was counted a single time. The chain carries TRBV3-1 (or the pseudogene TRBV3-2) and TRBJ2-1; 11 positions match TRBD2. The V segment lost 5 bases and the J segment 15 bases; nucleotides outside the gene matches: 9. The germline gives CDR1 LGHDT, CDR2 YNNKEL (reference sequence). This CDR3 is 13 amino acids long. In DNA, the CDR3 is TGTGCCAGCAGCTCCCTAGCGGGGGGAAACCCGTTCTTC. Translation gives CASSSLAGGNPFF.

The chain joins TRBV21-1 to TRBJ2-1; the table's D call, TRBD2, was not checked against the DNA. TRBV21-1 is reported as a pseudogene. This CDR3 spans 15 amino acids. The CDR3 here is CASSKTGLAINEQFF. The DNA for the CDR3 is TGTGCCAGCAGCAAAACGGGACTAGCGATCAATGAGCAGTTCTTC.

In its sample, this clone was seen a few times. The chain combines TRBV5-4 with TRBJ2-1; TRBD1 matches 9 bases. The length of the CDR3 is 15 residues. V gave up 1 base and J gave up 4 bases; unmatched junction bases: 3. CDR1 is SGHNT, CDR2 YYREEE, per germline (reference sequence). The CDR3 reads CASSLSGQGYNEQFF. Written as DNA, the CDR3 is TGTGCCAGCAGCTTGTCTGGACAGGGGTACAATGAGCAGTTCTTC. The whole variable domain, remainder taken from reference TRBV5-4 and TRBJ2-1, is ETGVTQSPTHLIKTRGQQVTLRCSSQSGHNTVSWYQQALGQGPQFIFQYYREEENGRGNFPPRFSGLQFPNYSSELNVNALELDDSALYLCASSLSGQGYNEQFFGPGTRLTVL.

This clone appeared a few times. The chain links TRBV6-5 to TRBJ1-1; D call uncertain. CDR1 and CDR2 (germline): MNHEY, SVGAGI. With 7 bases removed from V and 1 base from J, the gap between germline ends came to 10 bases. This CDR3 is 13 amino acids long. Here the CDR3 DNA reads TGTGCCAGCACCCAAAGAGAGAACACTGAAGCTTTCTTT. Its translation is CASTQRENTEAFF.

This clone has only a few counts. The chain links TRBV7-6 to TRBJ2-1, with 7 bases that match TRBD1. The CDR3 totals 17 residues. Germline CDR1 SGHVS, CDR2 FNYEAQ. V was clipped by 1 base and J by 3 bases; unmatched bases: 9. Written as DNA, the CDR3 is TGTGCCAGCAGCTTAGTAGGGGGCCCCGCGGACTACAATGAGCAGTTCTTC. Amino acid sequence: CASSLVGGPADYNEQFF.

V and J are TRBV6-6 and TRBJ1-2; D not certain. CDR1 is MNHNY and CDR2 is SVGAGI in the germline V gene (reference sequence). CDR3 length: 14 amino acids. The V and J ends lost 0 bases and 1 base respectively, with 6 bases between them. The CDR3 nucleotides are TGTGCCAGCAGTTACTCGGGCAGTAACTATGGCTACACCTTC. Translation: CASSYSGSNYGYTF.

CDR3 DNA sequence: TGCAGCGTTGAGGCCTCGGGGTGGGCTTTCTTT. This encodes CSVEASGWAFF. V gene TRBV29-1 combines with J gene TRBJ1-1; D gene uncertain. Germline CDR1 reads SQVTM; CDR2 reads ANQGSEA. The germline V and J ends were trimmed by 3 bases and 11 bases, with 13 bases remaining between them. The CDR3 loop spans 11 amino acids.

This chain connects TRBV12-3 or TRBV12-4 to TRBJ2-5; possibly TRBD2 for D (6 bases). V lost 6 bases and J lost 5, with 13 bases in between. This CDR3 has 13 residues. For the CDR3, the DNA is TGTGCCAGCAGACGGGGGTTCGGGGAGACCCAGTACTTC. It encodes CASRRGFGETQYF.

This clone was recorded only once. The V and J genes are TRBV2 and TRBJ2-5; TRBD2 matches at 13 bases. The CDR3 sequence is 14 residues long. CDR1 and CDR2 (germline): SNHLY, FYNNEI. Trimming removed 4 bases from V and 4 bases from J; junction bases left unmatched: 0. The CDR3 nucleotides are TGTGCCAGCAGTGGGACTAGCGGGGGAGAGACCCAGTACTTC. Translation: CASSGTSGGETQYF.

The chain employs TRBV28 and TRBJ2-1, with 8 bases matching TRBD1. The CDR3 contains 16 residues. Per germline, CDR1 MDHEN and CDR2 SYDVKM. J gave up 3 bases and V 2 bases, and 6 bases lay outside the gene matches. CDR3 in amino acids: CASSLRTGSLYNEQFF. CDR3 bases: TGTGCCAGCAGTTTAAGGACAGGGTCTCTCTACAATGAGCAGTTCTTC.

The rearrangement uses TRBV5-1 and TRBJ1-3; 8 positions agree with TRBD1. The ends lost 4 bases at V and 6 bases at J; junction bases unmatched: 6. The CDR3 totals 14 residues. Germline CDR1 is SGHRS and CDR2 is YFSETQ. CDR3 sequence reads: CASSTGGLENTIYF. CDR3 nucleotides: TGCGCCAGCAGCACAGGGGGGCTCGAAAACACCATATATTTT.

In DNA form, the CDR3 reads TGTGCCAGCAGCCCTGGTCGGGGTGATGGCTACACCTTC. It encodes CASSPGRGDGYTF. This chain joins TRBV7-8 and TRBJ1-2; D unclear. In germline, CDR1 is SGHVS, CDR2 FQNEAQ. The CDR3 sequence is 13 residues long. Between the trimmed V and J ends, which lost 5 bases and 6 bases, there was a span of 13 bases.

V and J are TRBV20-1 and TRBJ1-2; tentative D call: TRBD1 (5 bases). There are 16 residues in the CDR3. V lost 3 bases and J lost 0, with 17 bases in between. The germline gives CDR1 DFQATT, CDR2 SNEGSKA (reference sequence). For the CDR3, the DNA is TGCAGTGCTAGTCCCGAATTCGACAGATCTAACTATGGCTACACCTTC. Its protein is CSASPEFDRSNYGYTF.

DNA for the CDR3: TGTGCCAGCAGCCTACGACAGGACAATGAGCAGTTCTTC. It specifies CASSLRQDNEQFF. This chain joins TRBV7-2 and TRBJ2-1, with a possible D match to TRBD1 (6 bases). There are 13 residues in the CDR3. V shed 5 bases and J shed 5 bases, with 10 bases lying between them. CDR1 SGHTA and CDR2 FQGNSA come from the germline V gene.